This T cell receptor beta chain appears in the sequencing data of a study of CD8 T cells in ankylosing spondylitis. The study's findings and limits: A TCR beta motif made of fewer than 10 highly homologous variants seemed typical of ankylosing spondylitis blood.

This clonotype was counted at least ten times. Its cognate antigen is unknown. TCRdb re-called the 5' RACE reads through MiXCR, storing one row per CDR3 protein. This table has some 250,000 distinct CDR3 sequences, 20% to 30% appearing once. The CDR3 sequence is 16 residues long. CDR1 and CDR2 from the germline V gene are MNHEY and SMNVEV (reference sequence). The junction had 9 bases not matched to a gene; V was cut back by 5 bases and J by 1 base. The gene calls are TRBV27 and TRBJ2-3, with 7 bases fitting TRBD2. The TCR originated in a male donor with ankylosing spondylitis or in good health (not recorded which). Sequenced material: blood, either unsorted or a sorted T cell fraction (not recorded which). Here the CDR3 DNA reads TGTGCCAGCAGTCCCACGGTTCTAGCGGGCACAGATACGCAGTATTTT. Protein: CASSPTVLAGTDTQYF.